This T cell receptor (beta chain) was profiled in a study of CD8 T cells in ankylosing spondylitis. Findings and caveats of the study: Clones linked to disease, bearing a CD8+ phenotype, were relatively rare in peripheral blood. Existing reports had already noted some motif variants in reactive arthritis synovial fluid and blood. Matched ankylosing spondylitis synovial fluid reportedly showed significant enrichment of disease-linked clones. What seemed typical of ankylosing spondylitis blood was a TCR beta motif built from fewer than ten highly homologous variants.

This clonotype was counted a few times. Its antigen is not identified. Preparation of TCR beta libraries was done by quantitative 5'-RACE with molecular barcodes. TCRdb recomputed calls from the 5' RACE reads with MiXCR, one row per CDR3 protein. This repertoire shows about 540,000 distinct CDR3 sequences, about 13% found once; its top ten account for 6.8%. V was shortened by 4 bases and J by 1 base, with 12 bases between the two germline ends. The CDR3 runs 14 residues. CDR1 SQVTM and CDR2 ANQGSEA come from the germline V gene. The chain combines TRBV29-1 with TRBJ2-3, with D tentatively TRBD1 (5 bases). The sequencing input was blood, either unsorted or a sorted T cell fraction (not recorded which). The receptor was isolated from a male donor with ankylosing spondylitis. Here the CDR3 reads CSVVRQPRTDTQYF. For the CDR3, the DNA is TGCAGCGTTGTGAGACAGCCACGCACAGATACGCAGTATTTT.